This T cell receptor (beta chain) stems from a study of T-cell reconstitution after alpha-beta-depleted transplantation in children. The library targeted TCRbeta and was prepared with unique molecular identifiers. Using its own MiXCR run on the PCR reads, TCRdb lists one record per CDR3 protein. The repertoire holds hundreds of thousands of distinct CDR3 sequences, with 10% to 15% as singletons. The V end lost 8 bases, the J end lost 9 bases, and 11 bases lay between the germline ends. From germline, CDR1 is SQVTM and CDR2 ANQGSEA. CDR3 length: 10 residues. The starting material was PBMCs, mostly from graft donor cells, obtained 360 days after TCRalphabeta/CD19-depleted stem cell transplant. The clonotype was recovered from a male patient under 18 who had a stem cell transplant for acute myeloid leukemia, so the T cells may come from the graft donor. V is TRBV29-1 and J is TRBJ2-1, with D tentatively TRBD1 or TRBD2 (5 bases each). The CDR3 loop reads CSPVGGEQFF. The DNA of the CDR3 is TGCAGCCCTGTTGGGGGTGAGCAGTTCTTC.